This T cell receptor (beta chain) was profiled in a study of spatial heterogeneity in lung cancer. Study findings and constraints: Tumor mutation counts were tracked by expanded intratumoral alpha and beta TCR counts.

A word on this clonotype: Its antigen remains unidentified.

In the library, each TCR cDNA molecule bore its own unique molecular identifier. MiXCR, run by TCRdb on the 5' RACE reads, gives a single entry per CDR3 protein. This table holds thousands of distinct CDR3 sequences, about 17% found once. Per the germline V gene, CDR1 is ENHRY and CDR2 is SYGVKD. The CDR3 runs to 15 residues. The trim removed 10 bases at V and 6 bases at J, leaving 11 bases unmatched. Time point denoted: sample taken at primary tumor resection. The clonotype originates from a male donor with early-stage non-small cell lung cancer. Sequenced here: lung tumor tissue, sampled at surgery. The chain employs TRBV10-3 and TRBJ2-7; 14 bases map to TRBD2. Written as DNA, the CDR3 is TGTGCCAGCGCCCGACTAGCGGGGGGGTCCATCGAGCAGTACTTC. Translating it yields CASARLAGGSIEQYF.